Shown below are 6 T cell receptor beta chains from a single sample sequenced in a study of cytomegalovirus exposure and HLA in healthy donors (dated by TCRdb to 2017 to 2019). The protocol used for the library was the immunoSEQ multiplex PCR assay. Entries here come from immuneACCESS through TCRdb and include only in-frame sequences with V and J called. Some clones fail to appear in such tables; in the studies checked, an unresolved V gene covers under half of the shortfall, and the cause of the remainder is unknown. Within this sample are 260,000 or so clones, with roughly 88% of them counted one time only. Just over 3% of the sample lies in the top ten. Material for sequencing was PBMCs. The receptors were sampled from a woman in her twenties or thirties in good health and CMV-seronegative.

The genes are TRBV2 and TRBJ2-1, with 11 positions matching TRBD2. This CDR3 region has 14 residues. Germline V lookup: CDR1 SNHLY, CDR2 FYNNEI. V lost 8 bases, J lost 9 bases, and 9 bases stayed unmatched. The CDR3 nucleotides are TGTGCCAGCGTAGGACTAGCGGGTCGGACTGAGCAGTTCTTC. This codes for CASVGLAGRTEQFF.

The CDR3 bases are TGTGCCAGCGCTTCCCTAGACTTAACTTCTGAGCAGTTCTTC. It yields the protein CASASLDLTSEQFF. The V and J genes are TRBV27 and TRBJ2-1; no firm D call. CDR1 is MNHEY, CDR2 SMNVEV, per germline (reference sequence). This CDR3 contains 14 residues. The V gene lost 8 bases and the J gene lost 9 bases, with 20 bases spanning the gap.

The chain employs TRBV7-9 and TRBJ2-7; D is unclear. V lost 5 bases and J lost 2, with 10 bases in between. The germline gives CDR1 SEHNR, CDR2 FQNEAQ (reference sequence). The CDR3 runs 13 residues. CDR3 in amino acids: CASSPTEAYEQYF. CDR3 DNA sequence: TGTGCCAGCAGCCCGACTGAAGCCTACGAGCAGTACTTC.

The V and J genes are TRBV4-1 and TRBJ2-7; weak D call: TRBD2 (5 bases). Trimming took 4 bases from V and 6 from J, leaving 16 bases between them. The CDR3 loop spans 14 amino acids. Germline lookup yields CDR1 MGHRA and CDR2 YSYEKL. The DNA for the CDR3 is TGCGCCAGCAGCCCGCGGGCAGGTCTGGGCGAGCAGTACTTC. Amino acids: CASSPRAGLGEQYF.

The J gene is TRBJ2-1, the V gene TRBV4-1, with D perhaps matching TRBD2 (5 bases). Germline assignment: CDR1 MGHRA and CDR2 YSYEKL. V lost 1 base, J lost 7 bases, and 8 bases lay in between. The CDR3 totals 13 residues. CDR3: CASSQVRRNEQFF. In DNA form, the CDR3 reads TGCGCCAGCAGCCAAGTTCGGAGGAATGAGCAGTTCTTC.

The CDR3 DNA reads TGTGCCAGCAGCCAAACCATCCCCCCTAGCACAGATACGCAGTATTTT. Its translation is CASSQTIPPSTDTQYF. This chain joins TRBV4-2 and TRBJ2-3, with D unclear. The V gene's germline CDR1 is LGHNA and CDR2 YNFKEQ. This CDR3 contains 16 residues. V was clipped by 2 bases and J by 0 bases, with 12 bases between them.